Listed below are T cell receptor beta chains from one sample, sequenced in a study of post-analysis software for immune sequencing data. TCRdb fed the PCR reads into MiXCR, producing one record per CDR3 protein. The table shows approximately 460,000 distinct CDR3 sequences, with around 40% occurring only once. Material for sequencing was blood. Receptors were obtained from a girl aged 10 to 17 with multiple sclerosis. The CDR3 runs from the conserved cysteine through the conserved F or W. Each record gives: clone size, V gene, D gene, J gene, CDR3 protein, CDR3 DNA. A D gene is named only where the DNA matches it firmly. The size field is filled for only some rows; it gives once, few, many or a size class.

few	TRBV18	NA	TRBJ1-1	CASSPSQNTEAFF	TGTGCCAGCTCACCCTCACAGAACACTGAAGCTTTCTTT
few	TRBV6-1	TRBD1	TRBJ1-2	CASSEAMGQGFYGYTF	TGTGCCAGCAGTGAAGCGATGGGACAGGGGTTCTATGGCTACACCTTC
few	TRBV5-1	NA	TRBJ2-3	CASSLVTATDTQYF	TGCGCCAGCAGCTTGGTAACAGCCACAGATACGCAGTATTTT
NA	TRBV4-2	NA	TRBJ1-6	CASNGGTSRAPNSPLHF	TGTGCCAGCAACGGGGGAACTTCCAGGGCACCGAATTCACCCCTCCACTTT
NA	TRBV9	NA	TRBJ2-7	CASSPRSTSYEQYF	TGTGCCAGCAGCCCCCGGTCGACATCCTACGAGCAGTACTTC
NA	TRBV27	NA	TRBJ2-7	CAGSPRMVSGEQYF	TGTGCCGGCAGTCCAAGGATGGTGAGTGGCGAGCAGTACTTC
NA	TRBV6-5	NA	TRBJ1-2	CASSYSSGNMGGPNYGYTF	TGTGCCAGCAGTTACTCGAGTGGGAACATGGGGGGACCTAACTATGGCTACACCTTC
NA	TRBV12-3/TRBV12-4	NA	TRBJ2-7	CASRMDAEWYEQYF	TGTGCCAGCAGGATGGACGCGGAGTGGTACGAGCAGTACTTC
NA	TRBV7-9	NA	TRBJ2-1	CASSLGSRGEQFF	TGTGCCAGCAGCTTGGGATCGAGGGGCGAGCAGTTCTTC
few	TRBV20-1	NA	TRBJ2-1	CSEMADNYNEQFF	TGCAGTGAAATGGCAGATAATTACAATGAGCAGTTCTTC
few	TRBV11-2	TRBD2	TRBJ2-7	CASSSEGTSGAQQYF	TGTGCCAGCAGTTCAGAAGGGACTAGCGGGGCTCAGCAGTACTTC
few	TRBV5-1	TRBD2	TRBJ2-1	CASSARLAGNSYNEQFF	TGCGCCAGCAGCGCCCGTTTAGCGGGAAACTCCTACAATGAGCAGTTCTTC
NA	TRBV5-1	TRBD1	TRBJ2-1	CASSPTRGGSQGNEQFF	TGCGCCAGCAGCCCAACCAGAGGGGGCTCCCAAGGGAATGAGCAGTTCTTC
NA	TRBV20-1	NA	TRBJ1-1	CSARDRRTANTEAFF	TGCAGTGCTAGAGATAGGAGGACAGCGAACACTGAAGCTTTCTTT
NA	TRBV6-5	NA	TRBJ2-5	CASSYSRGTETQYF	TGTGCCAGCAGTTACTCTAGAGGGACAGAGACCCAGTACTTC
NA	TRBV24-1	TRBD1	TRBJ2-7	CATSDYRGRSLYF	TGTGCCACCAGCGATTACAGGGGTCGTAGTCTGTACTTC
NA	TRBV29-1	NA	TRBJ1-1	CSVENRAGNTEAFF	TGCAGCGTGGAAAACAGGGCCGGGAACACTGAAGCTTTCTTT
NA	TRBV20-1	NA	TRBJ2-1	CSARPGSDYIEQFF	TGCAGTGCTAGACCCGGGAGCGACTACATTGAGCAGTTCTTC
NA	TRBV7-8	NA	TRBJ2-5	CASSPERVKETQYF	TGTGCCAGCAGCCCTGAGCGGGTGAAAGAGACCCAGTACTTC
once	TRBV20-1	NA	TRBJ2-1	CSGGRGRGNEQFF	TGCAGTGGCGGCCGGGGGAGAGGTAATGAGCAGTTCTTC
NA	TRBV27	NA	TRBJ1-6	CASSFASPLHF	TGTGCCAGCAGTTTCGCGTCACCCCTCCACTTT
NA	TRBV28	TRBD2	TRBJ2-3	CASSTRTSGTDTQYF	TGTGCCAGCAGTACGCGGACTAGCGGCACAGATACGCAGTATTTT
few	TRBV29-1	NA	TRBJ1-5	CSVVWGRDQPQHF	TGCAGCGTTGTGTGGGGGAGGGATCAGCCCCAGCATTTT
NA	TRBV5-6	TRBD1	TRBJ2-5	CASSSDPGQGQETQYF	TGTGCCAGCAGCTCTGACCCGGGACAGGGCCAAGAGACCCAGTACTTC
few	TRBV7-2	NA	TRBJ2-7	CASSLGARNYEQYF	TGTGCCAGCAGCTTAGGGGCGCGCAATTACGAGCAGTACTTC
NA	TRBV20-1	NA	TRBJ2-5	CSARYRAGETQYF	TGCAGTGCTAGGTACAGGGCAGGGGAGACCCAGTACTTC
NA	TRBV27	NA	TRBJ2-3	CASSWGVNGGTDTQYF	TGTGCCAGCAGTTGGGGAGTAAACGGGGGCACAGATACGCAGTATTTT
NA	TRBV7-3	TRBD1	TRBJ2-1	CASSLMGQGSNEQFF	TGTGCCAGCAGCTTAATGGGACAGGGTTCGAATGAGCAGTTCTTC
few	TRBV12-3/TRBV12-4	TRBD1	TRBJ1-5	CASSSYRGGVQPQHF	TGTGCCAGCAGCTCATACAGGGGTGGGGTTCAGCCCCAGCATTTT
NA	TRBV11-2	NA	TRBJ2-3	CASSLLRRVGTDTQYF	TGTGCCAGCAGCTTACTCCGGAGGGTGGGCACAGATACGCAGTATTTT
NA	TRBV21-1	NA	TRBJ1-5	CASSKALRGGTQPQHF	TGTGCCAGCAGCAAAGCGCTTCGAGGAGGAACTCAGCCCCAGCATTTT
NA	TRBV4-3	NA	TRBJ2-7	CASSQEAYYEQYF	TGCGCCAGCAGTCAAGAGGCTTATTACGAGCAGTACTTC
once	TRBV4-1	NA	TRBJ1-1	CASSQGERWITEAFF	TGCGCCAGCAGCCAAGGGGAGAGGTGGATTACTGAAGCTTTCTTT
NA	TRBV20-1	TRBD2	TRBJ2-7	CSASKLAGGALEQYF	TGCAGTGCTAGTAAGCTAGCGGGAGGGGCCTTAGAGCAGTACTTC
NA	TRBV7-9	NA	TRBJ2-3	CASSRRDGVRADTQYF	TGTGCCAGCAGCCGTAGGGACGGAGTTCGGGCAGATACGCAGTATTTT
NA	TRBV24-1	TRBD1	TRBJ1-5	CATSGLDRDQPQHF	TGTGCCACCAGTGGGTTGGACAGGGACCAGCCCCAGCATTTT
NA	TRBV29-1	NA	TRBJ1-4	CSVVSGLSDATNEKLFF	TGCAGCGTTGTATCCGGGTTGTCGGATGCAACTAATGAAAAACTGTTTTTT
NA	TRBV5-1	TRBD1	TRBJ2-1	CASSVGQALYNEQFF	TGCGCCAGCAGCGTCGGACAGGCCCTTTACAATGAGCAGTTCTTC
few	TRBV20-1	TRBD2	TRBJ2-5	CSAQRLADQETQYF	TGCAGTGCGCAGAGACTAGCGGATCAAGAGACCCAGTACTTC
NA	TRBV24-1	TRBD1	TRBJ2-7	CAIGQGGTYEQYF	TGTGCCATCGGACAGGGGGGAACCTACGAGCAGTACTTC
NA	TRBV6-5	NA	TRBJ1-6	CASFRDGNSPLHF	TGTGCCAGCTTTCGGGATGGTAATTCACCCCTCCACTTT
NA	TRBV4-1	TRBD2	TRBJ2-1	CASISWTREQFF	TGCGCCAGCATCTCGTGGACTAGAGAGCAGTTCTTC
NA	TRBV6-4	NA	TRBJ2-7	CASSPGLGDEQYF	TGTGCCAGCAGTCCCGGACTTGGGGACGAGCAGTACTTC